These 24 T cell receptor beta chains came from one sample sequenced in a study of cytomegalovirus exposure and HLA in healthy donors. The PCR was carried out with 60 Vbeta primers and 13 Jbeta primers. TCRdb keeps only in-frame clones here, not all; method: immunoSEQ multiplex PCR. The top ten clones hold about 3.4% of a sample with some 130,000 clones, around 70% of them seen once. Material for sequencing was PBMCs. The receptors were gathered from a man between 25 and 39 years old in good health and CMV-seronegative.

This clone was seen a single time. This chain joins TRBV27 and TRBJ1-1; the match to TRBD1 covers 8 bases. This CDR3 is built from 14 residues. The ends lost 6 bases at V and 2 bases at J; junction bases unmatched: 5. Germline CDR1 is MNHEY and CDR2 is SMNVEV (reference sequence). Written as DNA, the CDR3 is TGTGCCAGCAGCCAGGGGGCGCCAAACACTGAAGCTTTCTTT. As protein: CASSQGAPNTEAFF.

This clone has just one count. The chain has TRBV18 and TRBJ2-7; 14 bases map to TRBD2. Germline CDR1 KGHSH, CDR2 LQKENI. The CDR3 spans 16 residues. V was clipped by 3 bases and J by 2 bases; unmatched bases: 3. CDR3 nucleotide sequence: TGTGCCAGCTCACCTCGGACTAGCGGGGGGACCTACGAGCAGTACTTC. Amino acid sequence: CASSPRTSGGTYEQYF.

V and J are TRBV4-2 and TRBJ2-7; 7 nucleotides line up with TRBD2. This CDR3 spans 15 amino acids. V trimming: 4 bases; J trimming: 0 bases; junction bases outside the gene matches: 6. Germline V CDR1 and CDR2: LGHNA, YNFKEQ. The CDR3 region is CASSLTSGVSYEQYF. The CDR3 nucleotides are TGTGCCAGCAGCCTCACCAGCGGGGTCTCCTACGAGCAGTACTTC.

The chain has TRBV5-1 and TRBJ2-7, with TRBD2 identical over 10 bases. The CDR3 runs to 14 residues. Germline V CDR1 and CDR2: SGHRS, YFSETQ. Trimming took 2 bases from V and 3 from J; bases not matched to a gene: 2. The CDR3 loop is CASSLSGRDYEQYF. CDR3 DNA sequence: TGCGCCAGCAGCTTAAGCGGGAGGGACTACGAGCAGTACTTC.

The chain employs TRBV29-1 and TRBJ1-1; TRBD1 agrees at 10 bases. The V gene's germline CDR1 is SQVTM and CDR2 ANQGSEA. This CDR3 is built from 13 residues. Losses at the gene ends were 4 bases for V and 11 bases for J; bases not matched to a gene: 10. The DNA of the CDR3 is TGCAGCGTTGGTGGGACAGGGGAGGTTGGGGCTTTCTTT. Translation: CSVGGTGEVGAFF. Full variable domain (outside the CDR3, taken from reference TRBV29-1 and TRBJ1-1): SAVISQKPSRDICQRGTSLTIQCQVDSQVTMMFWYRQQPGQSLTLIATANQGSEATYESGFVIDKFPISRPNLTFSTLTVSNMSPEDSSIYLCSVGGTGEVGAFFGQGTRLTVV.

This rearrangement joins TRBV7-9 to TRBJ1-2, with no clear D. The CDR3 is made up of 13 amino acids. Germline CDR1 reads SEHNR; CDR2 reads FQNEAQ (reference sequence). V was clipped by 4 bases and J by 4 bases, with 10 bases between them. The CDR3 nucleotides are TGTGCCAGCAGCTCCAGTACAGCCTATGGCTACACCTTC. Its protein is CASSSSTAYGYTF.

The chain uses TRBV2 and TRBJ2-7, with 10 bases matching TRBD1. There are 14 residues in the CDR3. Germline CDR1 and CDR2: SNHLY and FYNNEI. The V segment lost 7 bases and the J segment 6 bases; nucleotides outside the gene matches: 9. CDR3 sequence reads: CASKRQGAVSEQYF. The CDR3 region has the DNA TGTGCCAGCAAAAGACAGGGGGCGGTGTCCGAGCAGTACTTC.

The rearrangement uses TRBV2 and TRBJ1-1, with TRBD1 identical over 7 bases. CDR3 size: 15 residues. With 7 bases clipped from V and 4 bases from J, the junction kept 12 bases outside the gene matches. Germline CDR1 and CDR2: SNHLY and FYNNEI. CDR3 amino acids: CASTSGISGGTEAFF. The CDR3 nucleotides read TGTGCCAGCACGAGTGGGATATCAGGGGGCACTGAAGCTTTCTTT.

J is TRBJ1-5 and V is TRBV4-1; D might be TRBD1 (5 bases). Germline V gene lookup returns CDR1 MGHRA and CDR2 YSYEKL. V gave up 0 bases and J gave up 2 bases, with 14 bases separating them. This CDR3 has 17 amino acids. The CDR3 region has the DNA TGCGCCAGCAGCCAAGATTTGGCGGGGGGTGGCAATCAGCCCCAGCATTTT. Encoded protein: CASSQDLAGGGNQPQHF.

CDR3 amino acids: CASSNSGGADIQYF. CDR3 DNA: TGTGCCAGCAGCAATAGCGGGGGGGCCGACATTCAGTACTTC. The chain employs TRBV5-4 and TRBJ2-4; 11 bases match TRBD2. The CDR3 is made up of 14 amino acids. Germline CDR1 and CDR2: SGHNT and YYREEE (reference sequence). The trim removed 4 bases at V and 8 bases at J, leaving 5 bases unmatched.

The V call is TRBV5-8, the J call TRBJ2-7, with a possible D match to TRBD1 (6 bases). CDR1 is SGHTS and CDR2 is YDEGEE in the germline V gene. The CDR3 loop spans 14 amino acids. V shed 4 bases and J shed 2 bases, with 13 bases lying between them. CDR3 amino acids: CASSPTGRPYEQYF. CDR3 in DNA: TGTGCCAGCAGCCCGACAGGCCGGCCCTACGAGCAGTACTTC.

This clone appeared a few times. CDR3 protein: CAISDQSRAGGQYF. The CDR3 DNA reads TGTGCCATCAGTGATCAATCTCGTGCAGGGGGCCAGTACTTC. V gene TRBV10-3 combines with J gene TRBJ2-5; TRBD1 aligns across 7 bases. CDR1 ENHRY and CDR2 SYGVKD come from the germline V gene. The CDR3 is 14 residues long. V dropped 3 bases and J dropped 10; count of bases not matched to a gene: 11.

The chain uses TRBV29-1 and TRBJ2-4, with 10 bases identical to TRBD1. V shed 4 bases and J 9 bases; nucleotides not matched to a gene: 6. CDR1 is SQVTM, CDR2 ANQGSEA, per germline. The CDR3 has 13 residues. The CDR3 protein is CSVGDRGGGIQYF. The CDR3 coding sequence is TGCAGCGTTGGGGACAGGGGCGGGGGCATTCAGTACTTC.

The chain combines TRBV5-1 with TRBJ1-1; D gene uncertain. From germline, CDR1 is SGHRS and CDR2 YFSETQ. The CDR3 has 13 amino acids. Trimming took off 0 bases at V and 5 bases at J, with 8 bases between the two ends. This CDR3 reads CASSLGTGTEAFF. CDR3 DNA sequence: TGCGCCAGCAGCTTGGGGACGGGGACTGAAGCTTTCTTT.

J is TRBJ1-4 and V is TRBV5-1; 7 nucleotides line up with TRBD1. Germline V CDR1 and CDR2: SGHRS, YFSETQ. This CDR3 is built from 15 residues. The trim removed 1 base at V and 3 bases at J, leaving 3 bases unmatched. The CDR3 DNA reads as TGCGCCAGCAGCTTGACAGGGGCGGCTAATGAAAAACTGTTTTTT. Translating gives CASSLTGAANEKLFF.

The rearrangement joins TRBV5-8 to TRBJ2-1; D call uncertain. Germline V gives CDR1 SGHTS, CDR2 YDEGEE. V was trimmed by 4 bases and J by 2 bases, leaving 16 bases between them. This CDR3 has 16 residues. In DNA form, the CDR3 reads TGTGCCAGCAGCACCTATCTAGTAAACCCCTACAATGAGCAGTTCTTC. As protein: CASSTYLVNPYNEQFF.

This chain connects TRBV5-8 to TRBJ1-4; 10 bases map to TRBD1. CDR1 and CDR2 (germline): SGHTS, YDEGEE. V lost 2 bases to trimming and J lost 0 bases; unmatched junction nucleotides: 7. The CDR3 is 18 amino acids. The CDR3 is CASSFRDRGAATNEKLFF. The CDR3 DNA reads as TGTGCCAGCAGCTTCCGGGACAGGGGAGCTGCAACTAATGAAAAACTGTTTTTT.

This chain joins TRBV28 and TRBJ1-5; D remains ambiguous. The CDR3 totals 12 residues. Germline values: CDR1 MDHEN, CDR2 SYDVKM. V was clipped by 7 bases and J by 9 bases, with 13 bases between them. CDR3 nucleotides: TGTGCCAGCACCCTAAAGGGAGCGCCCCAGCATTTT. Translation gives CASTLKGAPQHF.

The chain uses TRBV6-5 and TRBJ2-5; TRBD1 is a possible D gene (6 bases). This CDR3 region has 14 residues. Germline CDR1 and CDR2: MNHEY and SVGAGI. The CDR3 region has the DNA TGTGCTTCTACCTCGGGACACTCAACGGGGACCCAGTACTTC. As protein: CASTSGHSTGTQYF.

This clone was seen a few times. The chain is built from TRBV6-1 and TRBJ1-1, with no clear D. The CDR3 has 15 amino acids. V gave up 4 bases and J gave up 5 bases, with 17 bases separating them. Germline CDR1 MNHNS, CDR2 SASEGT. The CDR3 loop is CASSGKGRPRTEAFF. The CDR3 nucleotides are TGTGCCAGCAGTGGGAAAGGCCGGCCGAGGACTGAAGCTTTCTTT.

This chain connects TRBV30 to TRBJ2-7, with TRBD2 matching 7 bases. The CDR3 is 14 residues long. J lost 3 bases, V lost 2 bases, and 7 bases had no gene match. Per the germline V gene, CDR1 is GTSNPN and CDR2 is SVGIG (reference sequence). CDR3 loop: CAWSSGLVLYEQYF. For the CDR3, the DNA is TGTGCCTGGAGTAGCGGACTAGTCCTCTACGAGCAGTACTTC.

This clone occurred once. The V call is TRBV5-7, the J call TRBJ1-4, with D unresolved. TRBV5-7 belongs to the ORF category, with a function that is uncertain. V was cut by 0 bases and J by 0 bases, with 9 bases left in between. CDR3 length: 16 residues. CDR3 sequence reads: CASSLGQVATNEKLFF. Written as DNA, the CDR3 is TGTGCCAGCAGCTTGGGACAAGTTGCAACTAATGAAAAACTGTTTTTT.

This chain links TRBV5-6 with TRBJ2-3; 8 nucleotides line up with TRBD2. There are 15 residues in the CDR3. V lost 4 bases, J lost 4 bases, and 8 bases stayed unmatched. The germline V gene has CDR1 SGHDT and CDR2 YYEEEE. The CDR3 nucleotides are TGTGCCAGCAGCCCCCGGGGGGGTCTCTCAGATACGCAGTATTTT. Its translation: CASSPRGGLSDTQYF.

This chain connects TRBV6-6 to TRBJ1-1; unclear D gene. Trimming stripped 8 bases from V and 1 base from J, with 17 bases between. The CDR3 consists of 15 residues. Germline CDR1 reads MNHNY; CDR2 reads SVGAGI (reference sequence). The CDR3 here is CASDPVSPRNTEAFF. The CDR3 bases are TGTGCCAGCGATCCGGTCTCTCCTCGGAACACTGAAGCTTTCTTT.